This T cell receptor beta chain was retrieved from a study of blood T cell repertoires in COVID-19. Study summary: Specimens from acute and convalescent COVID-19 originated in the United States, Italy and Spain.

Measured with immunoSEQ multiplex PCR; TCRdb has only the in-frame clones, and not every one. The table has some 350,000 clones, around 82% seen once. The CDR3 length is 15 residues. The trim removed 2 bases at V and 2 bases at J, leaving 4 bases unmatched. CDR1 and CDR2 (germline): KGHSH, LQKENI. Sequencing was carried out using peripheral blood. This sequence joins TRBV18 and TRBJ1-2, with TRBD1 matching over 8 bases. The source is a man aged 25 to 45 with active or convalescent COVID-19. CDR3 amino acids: CASSPDRGLNYGYTF. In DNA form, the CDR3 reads TGTGCCAGCTCACCAGACAGGGGCCTAAACTATGGCTACACCTTC.